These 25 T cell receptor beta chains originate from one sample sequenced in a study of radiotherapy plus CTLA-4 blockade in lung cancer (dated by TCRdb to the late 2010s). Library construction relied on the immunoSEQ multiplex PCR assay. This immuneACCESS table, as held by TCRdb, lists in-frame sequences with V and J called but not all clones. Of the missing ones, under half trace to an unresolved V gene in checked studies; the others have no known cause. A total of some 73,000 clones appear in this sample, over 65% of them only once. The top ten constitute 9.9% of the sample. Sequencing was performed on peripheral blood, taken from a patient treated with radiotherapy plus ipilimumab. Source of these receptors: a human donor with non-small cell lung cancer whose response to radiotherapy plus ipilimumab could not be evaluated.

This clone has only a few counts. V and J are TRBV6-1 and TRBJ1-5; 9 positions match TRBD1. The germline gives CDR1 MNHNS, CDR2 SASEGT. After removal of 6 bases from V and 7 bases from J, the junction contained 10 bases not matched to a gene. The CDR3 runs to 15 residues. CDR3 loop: CASRASGQGGQPQHF. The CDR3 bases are TGTGCCAGCAGAGCCTCGGGACAGGGAGGGCAGCCCCAGCATTTT.

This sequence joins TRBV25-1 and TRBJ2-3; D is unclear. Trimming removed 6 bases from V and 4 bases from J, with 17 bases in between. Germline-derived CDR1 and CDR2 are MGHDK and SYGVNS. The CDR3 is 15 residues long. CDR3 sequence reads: CASSSPFRLADTQYF. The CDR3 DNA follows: TGTGCCAGCAGCTCTCCCTTCAGGTTGGCAGATACGCAGTATTTT.

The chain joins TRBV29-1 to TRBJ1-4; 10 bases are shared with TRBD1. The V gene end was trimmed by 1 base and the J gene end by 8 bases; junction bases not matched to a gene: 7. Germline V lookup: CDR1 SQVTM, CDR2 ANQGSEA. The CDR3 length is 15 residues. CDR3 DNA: TGCAGCGTTGAAGGCCGGGACAGGGGTCGCGAAAAACTGTTTTTT. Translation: CSVEGRDRGREKLFF.

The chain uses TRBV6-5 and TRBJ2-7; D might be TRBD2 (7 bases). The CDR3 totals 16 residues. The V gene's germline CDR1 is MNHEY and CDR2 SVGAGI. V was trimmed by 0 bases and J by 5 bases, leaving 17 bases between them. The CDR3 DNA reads TGTGCCAGCAGTTACTCGATCGGGGGGCGAATTGACGAGCAGTACTTC. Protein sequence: CASSYSIGGRIDEQYF.

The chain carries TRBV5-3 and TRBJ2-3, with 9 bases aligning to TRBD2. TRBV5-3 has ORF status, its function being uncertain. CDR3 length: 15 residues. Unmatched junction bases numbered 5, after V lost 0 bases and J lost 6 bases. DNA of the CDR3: TGTGCCAGAAGCTTGGTCAGCGGGGGGACGGATACGCAGTATTTT. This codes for CARSLVSGGTDTQYF.

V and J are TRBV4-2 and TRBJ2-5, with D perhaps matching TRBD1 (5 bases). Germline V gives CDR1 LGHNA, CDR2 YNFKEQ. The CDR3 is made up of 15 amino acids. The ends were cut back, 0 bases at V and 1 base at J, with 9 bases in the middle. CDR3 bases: TGTGCCAGCAGCCAAGATCAACAGGTCCAAGAGACCCAGTACTTC. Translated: CASSQDQQVQETQYF.

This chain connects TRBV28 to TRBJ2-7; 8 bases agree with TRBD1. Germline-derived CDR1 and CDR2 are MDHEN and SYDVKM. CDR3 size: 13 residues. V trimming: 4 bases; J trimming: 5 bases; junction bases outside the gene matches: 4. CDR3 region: CASSSTGVHEQYF. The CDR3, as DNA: TGTGCCAGCAGTTCGACAGGGGTCCACGAGCAGTACTTC.

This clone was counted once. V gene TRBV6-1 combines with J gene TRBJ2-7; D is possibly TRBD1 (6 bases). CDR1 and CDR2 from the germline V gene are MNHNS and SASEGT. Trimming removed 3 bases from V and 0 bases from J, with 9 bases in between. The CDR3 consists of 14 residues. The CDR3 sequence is CASSETGSSYEQYF. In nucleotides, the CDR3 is TGTGCCAGCAGTGAGACAGGAAGCTCCTACGAGCAGTACTTC.

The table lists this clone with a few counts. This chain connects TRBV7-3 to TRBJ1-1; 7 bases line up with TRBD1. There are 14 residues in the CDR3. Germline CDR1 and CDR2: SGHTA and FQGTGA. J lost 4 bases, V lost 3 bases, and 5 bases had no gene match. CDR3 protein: CASSLNRGSTEAFF. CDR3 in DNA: TGTGCCAGCAGCTTGAACAGGGGAAGCACTGAAGCTTTCTTT.

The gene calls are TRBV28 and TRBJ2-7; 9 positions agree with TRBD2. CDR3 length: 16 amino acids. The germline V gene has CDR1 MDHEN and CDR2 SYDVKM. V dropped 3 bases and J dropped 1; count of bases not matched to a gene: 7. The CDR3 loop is CASSLGSGGPSYEQYF. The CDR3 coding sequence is TGTGCCAGCAGTTTGGGTAGCGGGGGCCCTTCCTACGAGCAGTACTTC.

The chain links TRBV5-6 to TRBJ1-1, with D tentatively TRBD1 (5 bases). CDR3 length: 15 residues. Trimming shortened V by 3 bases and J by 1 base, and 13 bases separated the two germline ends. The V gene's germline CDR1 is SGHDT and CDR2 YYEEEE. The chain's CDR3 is CASSSLFRANTEAFF. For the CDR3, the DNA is TGTGCCAGCAGCTCCTTGTTCAGGGCGAACACTGAAGCTTTCTTT.

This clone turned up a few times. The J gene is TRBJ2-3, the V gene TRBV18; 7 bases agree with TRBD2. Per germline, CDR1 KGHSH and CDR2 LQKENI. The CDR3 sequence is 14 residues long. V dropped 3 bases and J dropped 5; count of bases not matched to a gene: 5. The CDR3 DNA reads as TGTGCCAGCTCACCGACTAGCTCCGGAGATACGCAGTATTTT. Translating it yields CASSPTSSGDTQYF.

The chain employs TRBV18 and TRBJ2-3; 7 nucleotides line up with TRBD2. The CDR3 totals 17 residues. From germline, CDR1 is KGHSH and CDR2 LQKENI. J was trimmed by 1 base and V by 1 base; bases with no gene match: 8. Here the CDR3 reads CASSPLPGGGGTDTQYF. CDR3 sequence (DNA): TGTGCCAGCTCACCACTCCCGGGAGGCGGGGGCACAGATACGCAGTATTTT.

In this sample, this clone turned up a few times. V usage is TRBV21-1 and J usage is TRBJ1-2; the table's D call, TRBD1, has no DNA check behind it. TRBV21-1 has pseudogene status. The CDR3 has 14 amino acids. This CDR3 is CASSKSGRWTGYTF. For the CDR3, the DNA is TGTGCCAGCAGCAAATCAGGGCGTTGGACAGGCTACACCTTC.

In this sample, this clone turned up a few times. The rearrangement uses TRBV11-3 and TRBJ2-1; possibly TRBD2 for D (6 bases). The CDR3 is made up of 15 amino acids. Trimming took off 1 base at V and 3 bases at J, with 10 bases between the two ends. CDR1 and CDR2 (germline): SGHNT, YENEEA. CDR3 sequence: CASSLVAGLYNEQFF. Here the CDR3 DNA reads TGTGCCAGCAGCTTAGTGGCGGGACTCTACAATGAGCAGTTCTTC.

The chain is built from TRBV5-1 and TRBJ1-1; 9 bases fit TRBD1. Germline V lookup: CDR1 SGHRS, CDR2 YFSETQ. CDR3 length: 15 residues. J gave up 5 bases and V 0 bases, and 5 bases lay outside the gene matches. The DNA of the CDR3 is TGCGCCAGCAGCTTGGGGACAGGGGCTGAAACTGAAGCTTTCTTT. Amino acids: CASSLGTGAETEAFF. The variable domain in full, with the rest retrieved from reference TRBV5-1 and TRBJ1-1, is KAGVTQTPRYLIKTRGQQVTLSCSPISGHRSVSWYQQTPGQGLQFLFEYFSETQRNKGNFPGRFSGRQFSNSRSEMNVSTLELGDSALYLCASSLGTGAETEAFFGQGTRLTVV.

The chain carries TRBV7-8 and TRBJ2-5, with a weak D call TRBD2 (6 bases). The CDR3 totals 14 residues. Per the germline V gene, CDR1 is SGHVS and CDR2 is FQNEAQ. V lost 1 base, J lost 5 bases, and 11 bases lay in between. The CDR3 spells CASSLVPGRETQYF. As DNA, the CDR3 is TGTGCCAGCAGCTTAGTCCCAGGGAGGGAGACCCAGTACTTC.

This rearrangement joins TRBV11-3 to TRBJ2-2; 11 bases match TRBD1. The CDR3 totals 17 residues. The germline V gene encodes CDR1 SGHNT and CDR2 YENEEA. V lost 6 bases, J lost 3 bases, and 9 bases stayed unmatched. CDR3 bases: TGTGCCAGCAGTCAGAGACCGGGACAGGGGGACACCGGGGAGCTGTTTTTT. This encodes CASSQRPGQGDTGELFF.

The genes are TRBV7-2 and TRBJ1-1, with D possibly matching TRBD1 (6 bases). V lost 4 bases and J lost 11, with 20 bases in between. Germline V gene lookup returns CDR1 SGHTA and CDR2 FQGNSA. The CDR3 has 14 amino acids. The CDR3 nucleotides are TGTGCCAGCAGCTGGGAGGGGGAGGGCTTAACCGCTTTCTTT. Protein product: CASSWEGEGLTAFF.

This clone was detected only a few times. DNA of the CDR3: TGTGCCTGGAGTGTTTATCGAGGGTACACAGATACGCAGTATTTT. Translated: CAWSVYRGYTDTQYF. The chain joins TRBV30 to TRBJ2-3; D might be TRBD2 (5 bases). The CDR3 loop spans 15 amino acids. Germline CDR1 is GTSNPN and CDR2 is SVGIG (reference sequence). Trimming took off 0 bases at V and 2 bases at J, with 12 bases between the two ends.

CDR3 residues: CAWSLQRWNTEAFF. The CDR3 nucleotides are TGTGCCTGGAGCCTTCAGAGGTGGAACACTGAAGCTTTCTTT. The gene calls are TRBV30 and TRBJ1-1; no clear D. The CDR3 loop spans 14 amino acids. Trimming removed 3 bases at V and 1 base at J, with 12 bases between. The germline V gene encodes CDR1 GTSNPN and CDR2 SVGIG (reference sequence).

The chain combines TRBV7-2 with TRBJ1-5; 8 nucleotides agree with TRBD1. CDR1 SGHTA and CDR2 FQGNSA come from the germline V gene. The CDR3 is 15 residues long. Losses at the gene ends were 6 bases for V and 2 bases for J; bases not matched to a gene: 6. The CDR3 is CASSYTGGGNQPQHF. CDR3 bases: TGTGCCAGCAGTTATACAGGGGGAGGCAATCAGCCCCAGCATTTT.

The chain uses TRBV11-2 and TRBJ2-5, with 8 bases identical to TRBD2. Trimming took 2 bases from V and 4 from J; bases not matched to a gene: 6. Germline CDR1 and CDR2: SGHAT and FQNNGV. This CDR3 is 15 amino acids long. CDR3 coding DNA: TGTGCCAGCAGCTTACGGGGGACTAGTCGAGAGACCCAGTACTTC. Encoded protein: CASSLRGTSRETQYF. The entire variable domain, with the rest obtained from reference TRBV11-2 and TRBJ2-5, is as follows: EAGVAQSPRYKIIEKRQSVAFWCNPISGHATLYWYQQILGQGPKLLIQFQNNGVVDDSQLPKDRFSAERLKGVDSTLKIQPAKLEDSAVYLCASSLRGTSRETQYFGPGTRLLVL.

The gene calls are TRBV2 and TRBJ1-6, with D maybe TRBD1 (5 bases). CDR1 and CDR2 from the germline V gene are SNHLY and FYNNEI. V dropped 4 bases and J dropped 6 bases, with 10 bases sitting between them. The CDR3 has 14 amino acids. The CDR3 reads CASSVTAPNSPLHF. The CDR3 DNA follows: TGTGCCAGCAGTGTGACAGCCCCTAATTCACCCCTCCACTTT.

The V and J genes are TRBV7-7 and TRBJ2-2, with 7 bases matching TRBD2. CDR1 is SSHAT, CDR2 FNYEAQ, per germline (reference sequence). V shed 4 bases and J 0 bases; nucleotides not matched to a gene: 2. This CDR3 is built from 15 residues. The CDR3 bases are TGTGCCAGCAGCTCGACTAGCTCGAACACCGGGGAGCTGTTTTTT. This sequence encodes CASSSTSSNTGELFF.